The entry below describes one T cell receptor beta chain. The table lists this clonotype with a few counts. Its antigen is unknown. Qualities for individual bases were not recorded, and no much larger clone is one base off. These data belong to a study of T cell repertoires in cytomegalovirus infection (dated by TCRdb to between 2017 and 2020). General notes on the study: Because public TCR beta signatures pointed to carriage of CMV infection together with the matching HLA type, the HLA type of each donor mattered for the analysis. Study-level results and caveats: Carriers of CMV infection plus the relevant HLA type were discriminated by the cumulative frequency of public TCR beta family members in the study cohort and in an independent roughly 340-donor cohort. The ex vivo response was dominated by HLA-C-restricted CMV-specific TCR beta clonotypes, which also provided the single most frequent clonotype in two of eight donors.

The V and J ends are trimmed by 2 bases and 4 bases, leaving 14 bases between them. Taken from cysteine to phenylalanine, the CDR3 has 16 residues. CDR3 DNA is the only sequence kept; it has 48 bases, read in frame from the first base. According to the germline V gene, CDR1 reads SNHLY and CDR2 reads FYNNEI. Sequencing was performed on an Illumina HiSeq 1500. TCRdb trimmed public reads at Q25 via fastp, called clones via MiXCR and kept in-frame beta chains. Entries are consolidated by CDR3 protein sequence, retaining the most common genes and DNA. This sample has 40,000 to 50,000 distinct CDR3 sequences in its table, and roughly 20% of those were observed once. The biggest ten clones account for 15% to 20% of the sample.

In this chain, TRBV2 is recombined with TRBJ2-2; TRBD1 could be the D gene, as 7 bases match. The sample consisted of PBMCs, sequenced either directly or after in vitro stimulation (not recorded which). This clonotype originated in a human donor in good health (CMV status not recorded). Some clones in this sample may be carry-over from other donors' samples. The nucleotide sequence is given as TGTGCCAGCAGTGAATCCAGGGGGGAGCTCACCGGGGAGCTGTTTTTT. This gives the protein CASSESRGELTGELFF.